This T cell receptor beta chain was recorded in a study of blood T cell repertoires in COVID-19. At the level of the study: The United States, Italy and Spain provided the acute and convalescent COVID-19 samples. PBMCs, B-cell-depleted T cells, or T cells were the source of the cDNA or gDNA that made up the material.

The CDR3 contains 15 residues. CDR1 and CDR2 (germline): MDHEN, SYDVKM. V dropped 6 bases and J dropped 3 bases, with 18 bases sitting between them. Original processing methods: Amplification of reference gene primers was used by the study to estimate nucleated cell counts. Generated by immunoSEQ multiplex PCR, the TCRdb table keeps only in-frame clones and is missing some. That table supplies the V and J calls and clone size; D and trimming were determined from the DNA. Of 93,000 or so clones in the sample, 75% to 90% are singletons; the top ten hold under 15%. Material: peripheral blood. The sequence was collected from a human donor in a cohort sampled during active or convalescent COVID-19. This rearrangement joins TRBV28 to TRBJ2-7; tentative D call: TRBD2 (6 bases). CDR3 sequence reads: CASRMIRGLNYEQYF. The CDR3 DNA is TGTGCCAGCAGAATGATCCGAGGACTAAACTACGAGCAGTACTTC. Using reference TRBV28 and TRBJ2-7 for the parts outside the CDR3, the full variable domain is DVKVTQSSRYLVKRTGEKVFLECVQDMDHENMFWYRQDPGLGLRLIYFSYDVKMKEKGDIPEGYSVSREKKERFSLILESASTNQTSMYLCASRMIRGLNYEQYFGPGTRLTVT.